A single sample is the source of the 6 T cell receptor beta chains below, sequenced in a study of blood T cell repertoires in COVID-19. Assay: immunoSEQ multiplex PCR; the TCRdb copy retains only in-frame clones and omits some. Among 250,000 to 350,000 clones listed, roughly 85% were seen once. Sequenced: peripheral blood. The receptor source for this set is a woman in her 30s with active or convalescent COVID-19.

This clone was observed a few times. The CDR3 bases are TGTGCCATCGGGTCGACAGCCATGAACACTGAAGCTTTCTTT. As protein: CAIGSTAMNTEAFF. V is TRBV10-3 and J is TRBJ1-1, with D perhaps matching TRBD1 (5 bases). Trimming removed 8 bases from V and 0 bases from J, with 13 bases in between. CDR1 and CDR2 from the germline V gene are ENHRY and SYGVKD. This CDR3 comprises 14 residues.

Notes on this clone: This CDR3 is also generated by other DNA sequences in the sample. The chain has TRBV19 and TRBJ2-2, with TRBD1 identical over 7 bases. There are 14 residues in the CDR3. Germline values: CDR1 LNHDA, CDR2 SQIVND (reference sequence). V was pared by 5 bases and J by 1 base, with 1 base of the junction left unmatched. The CDR3 protein is CASSRDRNTGELFF. CDR3 coding DNA: TGTGCCAGTAGTCGGGACAGGAACACCGGGGAGCTGTTTTTT. Using reference TRBV19 and TRBJ2-2 for the parts outside the CDR3, the full variable domain is DGGITQSPKYLFRKEGQNVTLSCEQNLNHDAMYWYRQDPGQGLRLIYYSQIVNDFQKGDIAEGYSVSREKKESFPLTVTSAQKNPTAFYLCASSRDRNTGELFFGEGSRLTVL.

V and J are TRBV7-8 and TRBJ2-1; 12 bases are a match to TRBD1. Germline V gene data show CDR1 as SGHVS and CDR2 as FQNEAQ. V shed 5 bases and J 8 bases; nucleotides not matched to a gene: 7. CDR3 size: 15 residues. This chain's CDR3 is CASSVTGTGGHEQFF. In DNA form, the CDR3 reads TGTGCCAGCAGCGTAACCGGGACAGGGGGCCATGAGCAGTTCTTC.

The chain employs TRBV28 and TRBJ1-2; TRBD1 matches 7 bases. CDR1 and CDR2 from the germline V gene are MDHEN and SYDVKM. The CDR3 is made up of 15 amino acids. J lost 4 bases, V lost 3 bases, and 8 bases had no gene match. The CDR3 loop reads CASSLGGQTFYGYTF. CDR3 sequence (DNA): TGTGCCAGCAGTTTGGGGGGACAGACCTTCTATGGCTACACCTTC.

The V and J genes are TRBV21-1 and TRBJ1-6. TRBV21-1 constitutes a pseudogene. The CDR3 loop spans 16 amino acids. In DNA, the CDR3 is TGTGCCAGCCTCCGGGGGGAGGGCTCCTATAATTCACCCCTCCACTTT. Translation gives CASLRGEGSYNSPLHF.

This chain links TRBV3-1 (or the pseudogene TRBV3-2) with TRBJ1-1; no definite D call. V lost 1 base to trimming and J lost 7 bases, with 10 bases between them. The CDR3 runs 13 residues. Germline V gives CDR1 LGHDT, CDR2 YNNKEL (reference sequence). CDR3 nucleotide sequence: TGTGCCAGCAGCCAAGGAGTAGCGATTGAAGCTTTCTTT. Translated: CASSQGVAIEAFF.